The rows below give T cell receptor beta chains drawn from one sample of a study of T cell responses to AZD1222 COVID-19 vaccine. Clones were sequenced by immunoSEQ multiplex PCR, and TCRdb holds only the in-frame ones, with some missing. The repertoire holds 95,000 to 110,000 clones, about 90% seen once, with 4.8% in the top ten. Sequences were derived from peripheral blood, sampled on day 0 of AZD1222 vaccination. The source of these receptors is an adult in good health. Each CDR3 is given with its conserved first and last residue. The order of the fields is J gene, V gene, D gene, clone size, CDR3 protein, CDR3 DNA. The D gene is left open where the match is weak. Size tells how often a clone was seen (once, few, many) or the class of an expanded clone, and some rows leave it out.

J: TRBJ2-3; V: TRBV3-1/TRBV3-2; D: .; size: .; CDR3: CASEGGGRGTQYF; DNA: TGTGCCAGCGAGGGAGGGGGCCGAGGTACGCAGTATTTT
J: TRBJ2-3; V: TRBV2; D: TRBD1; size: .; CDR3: CASSEEDRGTTDTQYF; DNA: TGTGCCAGCAGTGAAGAGGACAGGGGTACCACAGATACGCAGTATTTT
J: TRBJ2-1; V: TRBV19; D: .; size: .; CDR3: CASSIITGPHNEQFF; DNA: TGTGCCAGTAGTATTATAACCGGACCCCACAATGAGCAGTTCTTC
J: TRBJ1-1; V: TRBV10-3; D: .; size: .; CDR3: CAIRGDSGGTEAFF; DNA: TGTGCCATCAGAGGAGACAGCGGGGGCACTGAAGCTTTCTTT
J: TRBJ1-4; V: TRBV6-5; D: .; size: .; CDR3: CASISPTNEKLFF; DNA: TGTGCCAGCATAAGTCCGACGAATGAAAAACTGTTTTTT
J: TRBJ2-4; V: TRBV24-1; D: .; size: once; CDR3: CATSDGQGKNIQYF; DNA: TGTGCCACCAGTGATGGGCAAGGCAAAAACATTCAGTACTTC
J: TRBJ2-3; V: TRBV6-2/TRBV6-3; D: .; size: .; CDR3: CASSSGRFTDTQYF; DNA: TGTGCCAGCAGCTCGGGCCGATTCACAGATACGCAGTATTTT
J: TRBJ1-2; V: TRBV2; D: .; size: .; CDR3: CASSDPLRVSYGYTF; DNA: TGTGCCAGCAGTGACCCGCTCCGGGTTAGCTATGGCTACACCTTC
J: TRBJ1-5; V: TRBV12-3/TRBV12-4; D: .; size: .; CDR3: CASSPGSNQPQHF; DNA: TGTGCCAGCAGTCCCGGTAGCAATCAGCCCCAGCATTTT
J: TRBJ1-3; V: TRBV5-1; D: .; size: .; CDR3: CASSYGTNSGNTIYF; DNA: TGCGCCAGCAGCTATGGGACAAACTCTGGAAACACCATATATTTT
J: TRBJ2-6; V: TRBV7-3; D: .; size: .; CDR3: CASSLTLTGANVLTF; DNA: TGTGCCAGCAGCTTAACGCTTACTGGGGCCAACGTCCTGACTTTC
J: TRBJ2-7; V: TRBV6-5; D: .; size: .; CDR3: CASSSFIKQEQYF; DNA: TGTGCCAGCAGTTCCTTCATAAAGCAGGAGCAGTACTTC
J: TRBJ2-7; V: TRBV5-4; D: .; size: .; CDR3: CASSLGRTNSYEQYF; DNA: TGTGCCAGCAGCCTGGGACGGACAAACTCCTACGAGCAGTACTTC
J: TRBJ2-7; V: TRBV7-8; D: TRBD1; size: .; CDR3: CASSLQGRPYEQYF; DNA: TGTGCCAGCTCCTTACAGGGGAGACCCTACGAGCAGTACTTC
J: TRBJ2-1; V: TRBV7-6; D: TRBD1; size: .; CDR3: CASSPTGDEQFF; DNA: TGTGCCAGCAGCCCAACAGGGGATGAGCAGTTCTTC
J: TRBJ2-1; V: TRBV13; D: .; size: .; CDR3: CASSINYHNEQFF; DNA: TGTGCCAGCAGCATAAACTACCACAATGAGCAGTTCTTC
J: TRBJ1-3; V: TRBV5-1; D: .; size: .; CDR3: CASRLRPNVGNTIYF; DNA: TGCGCCAGCAGGTTACGGCCCAACGTGGGAAACACCATATATTTT
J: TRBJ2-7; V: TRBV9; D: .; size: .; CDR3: CASSVASGSYEQYF; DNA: TGTGCCAGCAGCGTAGCTTCCGGTTCCTACGAGCAGTACTTC
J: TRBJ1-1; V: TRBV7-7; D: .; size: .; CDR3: CASSPLMNTEAFF; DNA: TGTGCTAGCAGCCCCTTGATGAACACTGAAGCTTTCTTT
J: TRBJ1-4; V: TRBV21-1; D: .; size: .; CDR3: CASNRDRNLEKNEKLFF; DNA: TGTGCCAGTAACCGGGACAGGAATTTAGAGAAGAATGAAAAACTGTTTTTT
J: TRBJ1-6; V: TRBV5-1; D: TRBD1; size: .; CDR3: CASTLTGDRSPLHF; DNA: TGCGCCAGCACCCTGACAGGGGACCGTTCACCCCTCCACTTT
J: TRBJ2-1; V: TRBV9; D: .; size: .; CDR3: CASSAEGDEQFF; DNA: TGTGCCAGCAGCGCTGAAGGCGATGAGCAGTTCTTC
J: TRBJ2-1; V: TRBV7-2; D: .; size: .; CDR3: CASRRRDSYNEQFF; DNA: TGTGCCAGCAGACGCCGGGACTCGTACAATGAGCAGTTCTTC
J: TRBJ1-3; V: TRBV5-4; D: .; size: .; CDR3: CATQLTTGVSGNTIYF; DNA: TGTGCCACCCAGCTGACGACGGGGGTTTCGGGAAACACCATATATTTT
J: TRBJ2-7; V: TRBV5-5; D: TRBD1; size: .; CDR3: CASSPTGGPYEQYF; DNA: TGTGCCAGCAGCCCGACAGGGGGCCCCTACGAGCAGTACTTC
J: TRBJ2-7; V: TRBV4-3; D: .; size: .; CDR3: CASSQGRVGDEQYF; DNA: TGCGCCAGCAGCCAGGGCAGGGTGGGCGACGAGCAGTACTTC
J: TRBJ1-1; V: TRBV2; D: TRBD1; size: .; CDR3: CASNPTGGTEAFF; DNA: TGTGCCAGCAACCCCACAGGGGGGACTGAAGCTTTCTTT